The 14 T cell receptor beta chains presented below share a single source sample, sequenced in a study of blood T cell repertoires in COVID-19. The data were produced by immunoSEQ multiplex PCR, yet TCRdb's version contains in-frame clones alone and is incomplete. This repertoire shows about 52,000 clones, 65% to 85% found once; its top ten account for approximately 26%. Sequencing used peripheral blood. Receptors originate from an elderly woman with COVID-19, enrolled during active disease.

The chain recombines TRBV5-8 with TRBJ2-3; tentatively, D is TRBD1 (6 bases). From germline, CDR1 is SGHTS and CDR2 YDEGEE. The CDR3 is 15 residues long. V lost 4 bases, J lost 0 bases, and 12 bases lay in between. CDR3 DNA sequence: TGTGCCAGCAGCCCGTGGACAGTTAGCACAGATACGCAGTATTTT. This codes for CASSPWTVSTDTQYF.

The chain is built from TRBV2 and TRBJ2-7; D is uncertain. The germline CDR1 and CDR2 sequences are SNHLY and FYNNEI. The CDR3 length is 11 residues. V lost 3 bases, J lost 7 bases, and 7 bases lay in between. The CDR3 DNA sequence: TGTGCCAGCAGTGATCGGTTTGAGCAGTACTTC. This encodes CASSDRFEQYF.

This chain connects TRBV4-1 to TRBJ1-3; TRBD1 aligns across 9 bases. CDR3 length: 15 residues. After removal of 3 bases from V and 3 bases from J, the junction contained 3 bases not matched to a gene. Germline V gene lookup returns CDR1 MGHRA and CDR2 YSYEKL. The CDR3 nucleotides are TGCGCCAGCAGCCAGGACAGGGGAAGTGGAAACACCATATATTTT. This sequence encodes CASSQDRGSGNTIYF.

This chain joins TRBV5-4 and TRBJ2-7; D remains ambiguous. This CDR3 has 15 residues. The germline CDR1 and CDR2 sequences are SGHNT and YYREEE (reference sequence). Trimming stripped 4 bases from V and 2 bases from J, with 16 bases between. CDR3 region: CASSPWAGTPYEQYF. The CDR3 DNA sequence: TGTGCCAGCAGCCCCTGGGCAGGTACCCCCTACGAGCAGTACTTC.

The chain employs TRBV4-1 and TRBJ2-5; TRBD2 agrees at 10 bases. Germline CDR1 MGHRA, CDR2 YSYEKL. The length of the CDR3 is 15 residues. The junction had 9 bases not matched to a gene; V was cut back by 6 bases and J by 5 bases. The chain's CDR3 is CASRKVAGGAETQYF. Written as DNA, the CDR3 is TGCGCCAGCAGAAAGGTAGCGGGAGGTGCCGAGACCCAGTACTTC.

The rearrangement uses TRBV9 and TRBJ1-1; D remains ambiguous. This CDR3 is 12 amino acids long. Trimming cost V 5 bases and J 2 bases, with 7 bases left between them. From germline, CDR1 is SGDLS and CDR2 YYNGEE. The CDR3 sequence: CASRPQNTEAFF. CDR3 coding DNA: TGTGCCAGCAGGCCACAAAACACTGAAGCTTTCTTT.

This clone occurred a few times. The chain couples TRBV3-1 (or the pseudogene TRBV3-2) to TRBJ1-5; D is ambiguous. The germline gives CDR1 LGHDT, CDR2 YNNKEL (reference sequence). This CDR3 region has 14 residues. Trimming removed 1 base from V and 3 bases from J, with 7 bases in between. This chain's CDR3 is CASSQGHNNQPQHF. In DNA form, the CDR3 reads TGTGCCAGCAGCCAAGGACACAACAATCAGCCCCAGCATTTT.

The gene calls are TRBV15 and TRBJ2-7, with TRBD1 matching over 9 bases. The CDR3 is 14 amino acids. V lost 1 base to trimming and J lost 3 bases; unmatched junction nucleotides: 1. The germline gives CDR1 LNHNV, CDR2 YYDKDF (reference sequence). The CDR3 nucleotides are TGTGCCACCAGCAGAGCGGGACAGGGCTACGAGCAGTACTTC. Translated, it gives CATSRAGQGYEQYF.

As for this clone: Distinct nucleotide sequences in the sample also encode this CDR3. The V gene is TRBV19, the J gene TRBJ2-1; D may be TRBD2 (6 bases). This CDR3 is built from 16 residues. Germline V gene lookup returns CDR1 LNHDA and CDR2 SQIVND (reference sequence). V lost 1 base and J 3 bases, leaving 13 bases between the germline ends. The CDR3 sequence is CASSIGLGGVYNEQFF. The CDR3 DNA follows: TGTGCCAGTAGTATAGGGCTAGGAGGGGTCTACAATGAGCAGTTCTTC.

The V and J genes are TRBV28 and TRBJ1-4, with 8 bases lining up with TRBD1. Unmatched junction bases numbered 8, after V lost 4 bases and J lost 7 bases. This CDR3 is built from 15 residues. Germline CDR1 reads MDHEN; CDR2 reads SYDVKM. The DNA for the CDR3 is TGTGCCAGCAGTTCGGCCGGGACAGGTTTTGAAAAACTGTTTTTT. Translating gives CASSSAGTGFEKLFF.

The CDR3 bases are TGTGCCAGCAGTTCCCCACCGGCTAACTATGGCTACACCTTC. This codes for CASSSPPANYGYTF. The rearrangement links TRBV28 to TRBJ1-2; no reliable D call. The CDR3 is 14 amino acids. V lost 4 bases, J lost 0 bases, and 9 bases lay in between. CDR1 and CDR2 from the germline V gene are MDHEN and SYDVKM.

A single count supports this clone. The rearrangement links TRBV4-1 to TRBJ2-7; 8 positions match TRBD1. The CDR3 sequence is 16 residues long. CDR1 and CDR2 (germline): MGHRA, YSYEKL. J lost 4 bases, V lost 4 bases, and 12 bases had no gene match. The CDR3 sequence: CASSRYATGEVYEQYF. The CDR3 DNA is TGCGCCAGCAGCCGGTACGCGACAGGGGAGGTATACGAGCAGTACTTC.

CDR3 protein: CASLPGLAYSTDTQYF. The DNA of the CDR3 is TGCGCCAGCTTACCGGGACTAGCGTATAGCACAGATACGCAGTATTTT. The chain recombines TRBV5-1 with TRBJ2-3; 10 bases are shared with TRBD2. The CDR3 loop spans 16 amino acids. V gave up 7 bases and J gave up 0 bases; unmatched junction bases: 8. Per the germline V gene, CDR1 is SGHRS and CDR2 is YFSETQ.

The V gene is TRBV13, the J gene TRBJ2-1, with TRBD1 matching over 12 bases. The CDR3 sequence is 17 residues long. J was trimmed by 3 bases and V by 4 bases; bases with no gene match: 7. In germline, CDR1 is PRHDT, CDR2 FYEKMQ (reference sequence). The CDR3, as DNA: TGTGCCAGCAGCTCGGGGGACAGGGGGCTGATCTACAATGAGCAGTTCTTC. This sequence encodes CASSSGDRGLIYNEQFF.